This is a list of T cell receptor beta chains from one sample in a study of T cells expressing NK-cell markers. TCRdb reprocessed the 5' RACE reads and stores each CDR3 protein as one record, lacking DNA. Recorded here are roughly 23,000 distinct CDR3 sequences; the top ten clones represent 45% to 65%. Input material: blood T cells: a sorted CD56 or NKG2C T cell subset, CD4+ or CD8+ T cells, or bulk PBMC T cells (not recorded which). Every receptor here comes from a man aged 18-69 years in good health. Each CDR3 is given with its conserved first and last residue. Some rows have no size entry. The others give once, few or many, or a class for an expanded clone.

size: NA; V: TRBV20-1; J: TRBJ2-3; CDR3: CSARNLGSGSDTQYF
size: NA; V: TRBV7-2; J: TRBJ1-2; CDR3: CASSQGTYGYTF
size: NA; V: TRBV12-3/TRBV12-4; J: TRBJ2-1; CDR3: CASSPLRGQNNNEQFF
size: NA; V: TRBV18; J: TRBJ2-7; CDR3: CASSPRRTYEQYF
size: NA; V: TRBV6-6; J: TRBJ2-5; CDR3: CATRSLAQETQYF
size: NA; V: TRBV24-1; J: TRBJ2-7; CDR3: CATRSGTGSGEQYF
size: medium-sized; V: TRBV12-3/TRBV12-4; J: TRBJ2-2; CDR3: CATRGLTGELFF
size: NA; V: TRBV5-1; J: TRBJ2-7; CDR3: CASSGRDSGEQYF
size: NA; V: TRBV5-5; J: TRBJ1-4; CDR3: CASSLPGQGGEKLFF
size: NA; V: TRBV4-3; J: TRBJ1-2; CDR3: CASSPTTGTNYGYTF
size: NA; V: TRBV28; J: TRBJ2-1; CDR3: CASSRLADTYNEQFF
size: NA; V: TRBV30; J: TRBJ1-6; CDR3: CAWSVQYSPLHF
size: large; V: TRBV2; J: TRBJ2-5; CDR3: CASKQGGWGETQYF
size: NA; V: TRBV10-1; J: TRBJ1-2; CDR3: CAGRRSSLANYGYTF
size: NA; V: TRBV7-9; J: TRBJ2-7; CDR3: CASSALGQGNNEQYF
size: NA; V: TRBV5-6; J: TRBJ2-4; CDR3: CASSSGTVLAKNIQYF
size: NA; V: TRBV7-2; J: TRBJ2-3; CDR3: CASSPSGGRDTDTQYF
size: NA; V: TRBV20-1; J: TRBJ2-5; CDR3: CSASGYGSGVETQYF
size: NA; V: TRBV20-1; J: TRBJ1-1; CDR3: CSAKYLRPGWTEAFF
size: NA; V: TRBV15; J: TRBJ2-1; CDR3: CATSRYRGAGNEQFF
size: NA; V: TRBV30; J: TRBJ1-5; CDR3: CAWSEGLAQQPQHF
size: NA; V: TRBV29-1; J: TRBJ1-4; CDR3: CSVVGAENNEKLFF
size: NA; V: TRBV4-2; J: TRBJ2-7; CDR3: CASSLGSLGSYEQYF
size: NA; V: TRBV9; J: TRBJ2-2; CDR3: CASSVAGLAGTGELFF
size: NA; V: TRBV30; J: TRBJ1-1; CDR3: CAWSPSGLNTEAFF
size: NA; V: TRBV10-3; J: TRBJ1-6; CDR3: CAISEAGHRLHF
size: NA; V: TRBV6-5; J: TRBJ2-1; CDR3: CASSSDRDYHNEQFF
size: NA; V: TRBV20-1; J: TRBJ2-7; CDR3: CSARPEGSGNSYEQYF
size: NA; V: TRBV6-2/TRBV6-3; J: TRBJ2-1; CDR3: CASSYEPNEQFF
size: NA; V: TRBV20-1; J: TRBJ2-3; CDR3: CSARDPLGDTQYF
size: NA; V: TRBV18; J: TRBJ2-1; CDR3: CASSPRGVTYNEQFF
size: NA; V: TRBV7-2; J: TRBJ2-1; CDR3: CASSLAGGLEYNEQFF